These T cell receptor beta chains were read from a single sample in a study of blood T cell repertoires in COVID-19. Repertoires were generated with immunoSEQ multiplex PCR, while TCRdb's copy carries only in-frame clones and drops some. Of 200,000 to 300,000 clones in the sample, 85% to 90% are singletons; the top ten hold roughly 5%. Material: peripheral blood. These receptors were taken from a woman in her fifties or sixties with COVID-19, enrolled during active disease. Both conserved end residues are part of each CDR3. The D gene is left open where the match is weak. Part of the rows lack a size; the others show once, few, many or a class for expanded clones.

CDR3 protein | CDR3 DNA | V gene | clone size | J gene | D gene
CASSLRLEQYF | TGTGCCAGCAGTTTGAGACTCGAGCAGTACTTC | TRBV28 | NA | TRBJ2-7 | NA
CAWSRRVDTEAFF | TGTGCCTGGAGTCGGCGGGTGGACACTGAAGCTTTCTTT | TRBV30 | NA | TRBJ1-1 | NA
CASSSPGLGGYTF | TGTGCCAGCAGTTCCCCAGGGCTTGGGGGCTACACCTTC | TRBV28 | NA | TRBJ1-2 | NA
CASSQLHGRNQPQHF | TGCGCCAGCAGCCAACTCCATGGGCGCAATCAGCCCCAGCATTTT | TRBV4-3 | NA | TRBJ1-5 | NA
CASSQRLNSPLHF | TGTGCCAGCAGCCAGCGACTTAATTCACCCCTCCACTTT | TRBV3-1/TRBV3-2 | NA | TRBJ1-6 | NA
CATSDPRTVGETQYF | TGTGCCACCAGTGACCCTCGGACTGTGGGGGAGACCCAGTACTTC | TRBV24-1 | NA | TRBJ2-5 | NA
CASSVDRNQPQHF | TGTGCCAGCAGTGTCGACAGGAATCAGCCCCAGCATTTT | TRBV6-4 | NA | TRBJ1-5 | NA
CASRDRLAGEDEQYF | TGTGCCAGCAGGGACCGACTAGCGGGAGAAGACGAGCAGTACTTC | TRBV6-6 | NA | TRBJ2-7 | TRBD2
CASSLDPKVRGELFF | TGTGCCAGCAGTCTAGACCCCAAAGTGCGGGGGGAGCTGTTTTTT | TRBV28 | NA | TRBJ2-2 | NA
CASSPGGHDYGYTF | TGTGCCAGCAGCCCCGGGGGGCACGACTATGGCTACACCTTC | TRBV7-3 | NA | TRBJ1-2 | NA
CASKTQGSNYGYTF | TGTGCCAGCAAGACCCAGGGATCTAACTATGGCTACACCTTC | TRBV27 | few | TRBJ1-2 | NA
CASRRAGLIDEQFF | TGTGCCTCCCGGAGGGCCGGATTAATCGATGAGCAGTTCTTC | TRBV10-3 | once | TRBJ2-1 | NA
CASSVTGGQRKLFF | TGTGCCAGCAGCGTGACAGGGGGCCAGCGAAAACTGTTTTTT | TRBV5-6 | once | TRBJ1-4 | TRBD1
CASSFGGSSYEQYF | TGTGCCAGCAGCTTTGGAGGGAGCTCCTACGAGCAGTACTTC | TRBV7-2 | NA | TRBJ2-7 | NA
CASSFGRGQAFF | TGTGCCAGCAGCTTTGGGAGAGGACAGGCTTTCTTT | TRBV5-4 | once | TRBJ1-1 | NA
CASSQQKTGAYNEQFF | TGCGCCAGCAGCCAACAAAAAACGGGGGCCTACAATGAGCAGTTCTTC | TRBV4-3 | NA | TRBJ2-1 | NA
CASSLLSGRGDEQYF | TGTGCCAGCAGCTTGTTAAGCGGGAGGGGAGACGAGCAGTACTTC | TRBV5-5 | NA | TRBJ2-7 | TRBD2
CASSFEASGRFYNEQFF | TGTGCCAGCAGCTTTGAGGCTAGCGGGAGGTTCTACAATGAGCAGTTCTTC | TRBV11-2 | NA | TRBJ2-1 | TRBD2
CASSRGGLAGGVEQFF | TGCGCCAGCAGCCGCGGGGGGCTAGCGGGAGGGGTTGAGCAGTTCTTC | TRBV5-1 | few | TRBJ2-1 | TRBD2
CASRTQGGVGANVLTF | TGTGCCAGCAGAACCCAGGGAGGGGTGGGGGCCAACGTCCTGACTTTC | TRBV25-1 | NA | TRBJ2-6 | TRBD2
CASSFRRNTEAFF | TGTGCCAGCAGTTTCCGGAGGAACACTGAAGCTTTCTTT | TRBV28 | NA | TRBJ1-1 | NA
CASSPGGGPQGYTF | TGCGCCAGCAGCCCCGGCGGGGGGCCCCAGGGCTACACCTTC | TRBV5-1 | NA | TRBJ1-2 | NA
CATSDLAGQGAETQYF | TGTGCCACCAGTGATTTGGCGGGACAGGGTGCGGAGACCCAGTACTTC | TRBV24-1 | NA | TRBJ2-5 | TRBD1
CASSLGLAGGPGYNEQFF | TGTGCCAGCAGCCTGGGACTAGCGGGAGGGCCTGGGTACAATGAGCAGTTCTTC | TRBV5-4 | NA | TRBJ2-1 | TRBD2
CATTPLSSSGNTIYF | TGTGCCACCACCCCCCTTTCCAGCTCTGGAAACACCATATATTTT | TRBV10-3 | NA | TRBJ1-3 | NA
CASSVGPSGGYGYTF | TGTGCCAGCAGCGTAGGCCCTTCAGGGGGGTATGGCTACACCTTC | TRBV9 | NA | TRBJ1-2 | TRBD1
CASSYRGGPGGEQFF | TGTGCCAGCAGCTATAGAGGAGGGCCGGGGGGGGAGCAGTTCTTC | TRBV11-2 | NA | TRBJ2-1 | TRBD2
CASSGGNTGELFF | TGCGCCAGCAGCGGCGGTAACACCGGGGAGCTGTTTTTT | TRBV5-1 | NA | TRBJ2-2 | NA
CASSLGVQGVRTGELFF | TGTGCCAGCAGCTTGGGGGTCCAGGGGGTGAGAACCGGGGAGCTGTTTTTT | TRBV5-4 | NA | TRBJ2-2 | TRBD1